This TCR beta chain was documented in a study of T cells in Graves' hyperthyroidism and ophthalmopathy. At the level of the study: Peripheral blood was obtained at initial diagnosis, preceding any treatment.

Amplification of TCR beta CDR3 regions was performed using RNA transcripts as template. First-round RT-PCR targeting the TCR CDR3 was performed with the HTBI primer set. A single record per CDR3 protein comes from TCRdb applying MiXCR to the multiplex PCR reads. The sample consists of approximately 620,000 distinct CDR3 sequences, 16% of them appearing once. The CDR3 extends over 13 amino acids. Germline V CDR1 and CDR2: MNHNS, SASEGT. V was trimmed by 7 bases and J by 2 bases, leaving 9 bases between them. The table lists this clonotype with a few counts. A Clinical Activity Score of at least 3, a NOSPECS grade of at least 4 and a duration under 3 months were recorded in the ophthalmopathy patients. Exclusion of patients followed from uncontrolled infection, other autoimmune disease, pregnancy or lactation. Together with thyroid ultrasound, orbital computed tomography, serum thyroxine and TRAb, clinical symptoms were used for diagnoses.

The specimen sequenced was blood. The TCR comes from a woman aged 40 to 50 with Graves' ophthalmopathy. This chain joins TRBV6-1 and TRBJ1-5, with D unclear. The DNA of the CDR3 is TGTGCCAGCACGAGGACGGGCAATCAGCCCCAGCATTTT. Protein sequence: CASTRTGNQPQHF.